This TCR beta chain was observed in a study of blood T cell repertoires in COVID-19 (dated by TCRdb to the early 2020s). For context, the study as a whole: The collaborator samples originated in the United States, Italy and Spain and spanned the acute and convalescent phases of COVID-19. A de-identified subject ID, COVID-19 status, age in years and sex were almost always included in the sample metadata. The samples were drawn from the first 160 participants of the ongoing ImmuneRACE study and from over a thousand subjects provided by 6 global collaborators. Where available, HLA class I and class II types were obtained from metadata supplied by the sample provider rather than from assay-based typing. The material from the prospective study consisted of cDNA or gDNA derived from T cells, B-cell-depleted T cells, or PBMCs. The repertoires were made available in a free public database intended to serve as a resource for research on the immune response to SARS-CoV-2. The dataset comprised deeply sampled blood TCRbeta repertoires from subjects exposed to, actively infected with, or recovered from COVID-19. The paper as a whole reports these results and caveats: Clinical and demographic metadata were provided uncurated, with the amount varying by source and participant.

The germline V gene provides CDR1 SGHAT and CDR2 FQNNGV. V was cut back by 1 base and J by 6 bases, leaving a gap of 13 bases between them. The CDR3 holds 15 amino acids from the cysteine to the phenylalanine. The read is trimmed to its CDR3 DNA, 45 bases read in frame from base 1. TCRbeta CDR3 regions were amplified from genomic DNA using the immunoSEQ Assay, a bias-controlled multiplex PCR. From the authors' description of their analysis: Nucleated cell counts per sample were estimated from amplification of reference gene primers within the assay. To quantify the absolute abundance of each unique TCRbeta CDR3 rearrangement, sequence reads were collapsed and filtered. For each sample, productive Simpson clonality was calculated as the square root of Simpson's diversity index over productive rearrangements. In TCRdb, the immuneACCESS table is reduced to in-frame sequences with V and J assigned. These tables do not hold every clone; where another copy was compared, an unresolved V gene accounts for under half, and the others remain unexplained. For V, J and clone size, that table is used; D and trimming come from the DNA. This sample comprises about 190,000 clones, roughly 81% of them detected only once. Approximately 12% of the sample rests with the top ten.

Of note for this clone: The antigen it binds to is not known. No base quality information exists; no much larger clone differs at one position.

In Seattle, one collaborating source enrolled patients while the infection was active and tracked those patients longitudinally over the course of disease. Whole blood was collected in K2EDTA tubes by collaborating institutions according to the institutions' own protocols. For TCRbeta analysis, collaborators shipped samples in one of three forms: frozen whole blood, isolated PBMCs, or DNA extracted from either of those sample types. Sample: peripheral blood. Recombination connected TRBV11-2 to TRBJ2-1, with a weak D call of TRBD2 (6 bases match). This TCR was sampled from a woman aged 80 or over with COVID-19, enrolled during active disease. The CDR3 protein: CASSLGAGIVNEQFF. Here is the DNA: TGTGCCAGCAGCTTAGGGGCGGGGATAGTCAATGAGCAGTTCTTC.